This T cell receptor beta chain was found in a study of blood T cells in healthy people across ages (dated by TCRdb to the mid-2010s). About the investigation overall: Template switching captured roughly one uniquely barcoded TCR beta cDNA molecule per two T cells in model experiments. Four age groups were formed from the donors: young (average 16 years), middle-aged (less than 40), aged (roughly 58) and long-lived (82). To avoid experimental bias, donors of different ages were spread randomly across the sequencing lanes. The study measured age-related changes in TCR beta repertoire diversity using deep sequencing normalized with unique cDNA molecular identifiers. The study analyzed two additional independent replicas of 1 million unique cDNA reads from the same blood draw for two donors, one aged 18 to 30 and one aged 80 or older.

The CDR3, cysteine through phenylalanine, is 12 amino acids long. The read is trimmed to its CDR3 DNA, 36 bases read in frame from base 1. CDR1 and CDR2, looked up from the germline V gene (reference sequence), are LGHDT and YNNKEL. Trimming takes 3 bases from V and 15 bases from J, and the germline ends sit 15 bases apart. This clonotype was counted only a few times. The specificity of this receptor is unknown. Base qualities are not recorded, but no much larger clone differs from it by a single base. Here is what the overall study found, with its caveats: A strong correlation was found between observed TCR beta diversity and the percentage of naive T cells measured by flow cytometry. Estimates of total diversity from one million sequenced T cells were regarded as lower bounds and underestimates. The CMV infection status of donors was not known, potentially confounding age-related changes in expanded clonotypes. As age increased, observed TCR beta diversity per million T cells dropped in a roughly linear way, and a significant reduction was already evident by age roughly 36. Compared with the aged group, more naive CD4+ T cells, fewer expanded clones and increased TCR diversity were shown by the long-lived group, suggesting age selection. Conclusive comparison of naive and antigen-experienced compartments was prevented by the profiling of bulk unsorted PBMCs.

The roughly 37 donors, aged 6 to 90 years, were systemically healthy Caucasian individuals from Russia. Each donor gave ten milliliters of peripheral blood, collected into EDTA-treated Vacutainer tubes. Ficoll-Paque density-gradient centrifugation was used to isolate PBMCs, with at least 7 million per sample. Trizol reagent was used to extract total RNA from the PBMCs, yielding at least 5 micrograms per sample. The percentages of naive CD45RAhigh/CD27high T cells were determined by flow cytometry on a PBMC aliquot from every donor. The protocol used for the library was 5' RACE. These reads were obtained on an Illumina HiSeq 2500. A second roughly 6 to 12 cycle PCR used a sample-barcoded 5' primer and a J-beta primer mix. A unique molecular identifier was introduced onto each TCR beta cDNA molecule by a template-switch 5' adaptor carrying 12 random nucleotides. Each sample yielded at least 3 million CDR3-containing paired-end reads. All of the RNA was converted into first-strand cDNA using the Mint cDNA synthesis kit, with a TRBC-specific oligonucleotide serving as the primer. All cDNA was treated with uracil-DNA glycosylase and then went through a first 18-cycle PCR with the universal primers M1SS and BC2_uni_R. The original pipeline was this. For normalization, 1 million high-quality reads were randomly selected from each sample, with every read carrying a distinct molecular identifier. Reads with shared molecular identifiers were discarded instead of being binned into consensus sequences. MiTCR, with a Q25 quality threshold and the strictest error-elimination algorithm, was used for CDR3 identification, clonotype clustering and error correction. A nonparametric unseen species model with Euler transformation was used to estimate a lower bound on total TCR beta diversity. TCRdb took the public reads, trimmed them with fastp at Q25, ran MiXCR for clone calling and kept in-frame beta chains. Each entry merges the rows of one CDR3 protein and shows their most common DNA and genes. The V and J calls follow TCRdb's processing rather than the paper's. The sample contains a few hundred thousand distinct CDR3 sequences, less than 30% of them found a single time. The ten largest clones take up about 30% of the sample.

Sequenced sample: blood. The sequence came from a woman aged 70-85 years in good health. The sequence is built from TRBV3-1 and TRBJ1-5, with a tentative D gene TRBD1 over 5 matching bases. In nucleotide form, the sequence is TGTGCCAGCAGCCACTCCAAGGGGCCGGTGCATTTT. This gives the protein CASSHSKGPVHF. The CDR3 plus the reference TRBV3-1 and TRBJ1-5 genes for the other parts give the full variable domain: DTAVSQTPKYLVTQMGNDKSIKCEQNLGHDTMYWYKQDSKKFLKIMFSYNNKELIINETVPNRFSPKSPDKAHLNLHINSLELGDSAVYFCASSHSKGPVHFGDGTRLSIL.